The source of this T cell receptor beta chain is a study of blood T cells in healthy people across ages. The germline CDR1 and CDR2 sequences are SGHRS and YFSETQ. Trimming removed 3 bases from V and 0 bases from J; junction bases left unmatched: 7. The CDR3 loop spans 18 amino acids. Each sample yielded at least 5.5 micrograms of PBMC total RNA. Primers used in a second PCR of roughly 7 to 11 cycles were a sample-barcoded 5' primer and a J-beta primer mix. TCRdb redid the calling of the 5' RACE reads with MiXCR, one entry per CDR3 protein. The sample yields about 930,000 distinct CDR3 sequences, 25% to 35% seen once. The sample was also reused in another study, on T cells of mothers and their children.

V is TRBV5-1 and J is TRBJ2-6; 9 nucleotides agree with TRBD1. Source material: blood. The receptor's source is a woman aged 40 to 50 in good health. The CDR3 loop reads CASSSDRGGGSGANVLTF. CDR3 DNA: TGCGCCAGCAGCTCGGACAGGGGAGGGGGCTCTGGGGCCAACGTCCTGACTTTC.